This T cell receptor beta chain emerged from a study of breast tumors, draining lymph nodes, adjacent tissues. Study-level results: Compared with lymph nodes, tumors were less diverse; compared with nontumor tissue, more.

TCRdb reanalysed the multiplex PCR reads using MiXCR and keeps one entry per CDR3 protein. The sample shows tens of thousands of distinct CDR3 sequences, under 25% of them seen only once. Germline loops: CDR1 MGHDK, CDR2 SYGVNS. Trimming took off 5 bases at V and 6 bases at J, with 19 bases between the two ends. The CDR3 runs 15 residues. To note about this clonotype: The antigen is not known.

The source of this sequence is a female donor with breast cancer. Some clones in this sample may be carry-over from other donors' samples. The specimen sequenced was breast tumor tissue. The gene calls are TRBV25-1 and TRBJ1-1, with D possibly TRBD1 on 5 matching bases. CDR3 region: CASSKNTGVGAEAFF. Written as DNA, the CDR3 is TGTGCCAGCAGTAAAAATACAGGTGTCGGGGCTGAAGCTTTCTTT.